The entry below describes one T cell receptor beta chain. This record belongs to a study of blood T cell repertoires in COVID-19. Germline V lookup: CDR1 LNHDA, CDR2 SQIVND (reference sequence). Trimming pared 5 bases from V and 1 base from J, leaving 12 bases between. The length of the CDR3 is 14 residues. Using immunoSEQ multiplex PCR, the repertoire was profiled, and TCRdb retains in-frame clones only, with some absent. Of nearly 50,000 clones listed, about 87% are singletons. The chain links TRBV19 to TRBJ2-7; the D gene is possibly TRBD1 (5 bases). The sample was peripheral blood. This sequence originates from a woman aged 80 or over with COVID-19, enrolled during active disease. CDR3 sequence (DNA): TGTGCCAGTAGTTTCCAACGACAGTCCTACGAGCAGTACTTC. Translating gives CASSFQRQSYEQYF.